Included here is one T cell receptor beta chain sequence, with context. The antigen it recognizes is unknown. Per-base qualities were not stored, and no clone one base away is much larger. Using the deep immunoSEQ assay, multiplex PCR amplified TCR CDR3 regions from genomic DNA. Genomic DNA extracted from each cell subset was distributed evenly over all wells of several immunoSEQ 96-well plates, and each plate served as one replicate. For sorted subsets, each replicate PCR was loaded with approximately 200 ng genomic DNA, equivalent to approximately 33,000 T cell genomes. Purified libraries were measured with a Qubit 3.0 fluorometer, size-checked on a Bioanalyzer 2100, and measured again with the KAPA Library Quantification kit. Every immunoSEQ 96-well plate was sequenced on a dedicated single-read 150-cycle Illumina NextSeq 550 flow cell. The study's processing was this. Because the immunoSEQ output included only junctional sequences and no quality scores, the filtering could not be the same as the filtering used for full-length reads. To assign V/J genes and CDR3, sequences were annotated using PyIR, a Python wrapper for IgBLAST v1.9, with IMGT germline references. Any read was removed if the V/J assignment was weak (E-value above 1e-6), the CDR3 was missing, or the read contained stop codons, out-of-frame junctions, or ambiguous translated residues. V3J clonotypes were defined as sequences sharing the same inferred V gene, J gene, and CDR3 amino acid sequence. Percentage overlap between repertoires was computed as shared unique clonotypes divided by the size of the smaller repertoire. Richness of each repertoire was evaluated using RTK rarefaction, the Chao1 estimator, and Recon v2.1 estimates of unobserved clonotypes. OLGA was used to compute generation probabilities for all TCRbeta clonotypes that the gDNA method yielded from a few donors. Held by TCRdb, this immuneACCESS table contains in-frame sequences only and omits some clones. Under half of the omission traces to an unresolved V gene where checked; the cause of the rest is unknown. That table supplies the V and J calls and clone size; D and trimming were determined from the DNA. This sample comprises hundreds of thousands of clones, approximately 75% of them detected only once. Together, the top ten hold about 2% of the sample.

This specimen comes from a study of shared clonotypes between healthy human individuals (dated by TCRdb to 2020 to 2021). For the wider study: A couple of women and a few men aged 18 to 49 years were included in the cohort. Per donor, three plates each were used for CD4 naive and CD4 memory, two for CD8 naive, and one for CD8 memory. To estimate repertoire size and how much clonotype sharing occurs between individuals, the study deeply sequenced the blood TCR repertoires of several healthy adults. To increase sequencing depth and limit assay-specific biases, TCR repertoire library preparation and sequencing were carried out by different laboratories using diverse techniques. Leukapheresis yielded between about 0.94 and 10 billion PBMCs per donor. What the work shows at the level of the full study, not this receptor alone: The small number of donors limited the genetic and exposure-history diversity represented. Incomplete sequencing was indicated by rarefaction of sorted-subset datasets, despite the large sequencing depth. Higher generation probabilities were observed for clonotypes shared by all four sorted-subset donors than for non-shared clonotypes. Sampling was limited to blood, and TCR repertoires in tissue likely differ from TCR repertoires in blood. Sharing across four donors was observed for approximately 5% of naive CD4, about 3.2% of naive CD8, over 2% of memory CD4, and 0.4% of memory CD8 clonotypes. Naive subsets generally had larger estimated clonotype richness than memory subsets. Based on pairwise subsampling, the degree of clonotype sharing among donors was expected to be affected by sequencing depth.

CDR1 and CDR2 (MDHEN, SYDVKM) derive from the germline V gene. Its CDR3 holds 18 amino acids, cysteine through phenylalanine. Of all the DNA, just the CDR3 is kept, 54 bases in frame from base 1. Trimming removed 3 bases from V and 2 bases from J; the gene matches leave 13 bases unexplained. Healthy HIV-negative adults with no recently reported acute infections or vaccinations were included as donors. All donors were Caucasian adults living in Nashville, Tennessee, USA. CD4+ T cells were enriched by magnetic negative selection, after which naive cells were positively selected on CD45RA and the negative fraction was taken as the memory subset. Blood was collected by leukapheresis, and PBMCs were isolated by Ficoll-Histopaque density gradient centrifugation and then cryopreserved in liquid nitrogen vapor phase. Purity and quantity of every magnetically sorted T cell population were checked by analytical flow cytometry. Genomic DNA was isolated from every sorted fraction and measured by UV absorbance on a Nanodrop 2000c.

The receptor's source is a young woman in good health. The sequence links TRBV28 to TRBJ1-2; 9 bases in the middle match TRBD1. The specimen was memory CD4+ T cells sorted from blood. The sample's cell subset or site label is to be understood as: CD45RA-negative fraction. The nucleotide sequence reads TGTGCCAGCAGTTTTTCTGCTTTTGGACAGGGGCCCAACTATGGCTACACCTTC. Translated, it reads CASSFSAFGQGPNYGYTF.